This TCR beta chain was profiled in a study of post-analysis software for immune sequencing data. Study-level findings and limits: Among a few TRBV segments more frequent in patients than controls were TRBV5-6, TRBV5-1 and TRBV20-1. F measure showed strong co-clustering of same-batch samples.

Unique molecular identifiers featured in each of the TCR beta cDNA libraries. TCRdb processed the PCR reads anew with MiXCR; each CDR3 protein has one entry. The sample carries around 500,000 distinct CDR3 sequences, around a third recorded once. Trimming removed 4 bases at V and 1 base at J, with 10 bases between. Germline V gene data show CDR1 as LGHDT and CDR2 as YNNKEL (reference sequence). The CDR3 contains 14 residues. Turning to this clonotype: Its target is not known.

What was sequenced was blood. This sequence was found in a girl between 2 and 17 years old with multiple sclerosis. The J gene is TRBJ1-1, the V gene TRBV3-1; D is unclear. The CDR3 spells CASSLTAGNTEAFF. CDR3 DNA sequence: TGTGCCAGCAGCCTCACGGCCGGGAACACTGAAGCTTTCTTT.